The T cell receptor beta chain described here comes from a study of cytomegalovirus exposure and HLA in healthy donors (dated 2017 in TCRdb). With respect to the entire study: An earlier analysis of about 530 of the donors reported 276 Gb of sequence data and 95 million to 120 million unique TCR beta sequences obtained from around 180 million T cells. Roughly 300 gigabases of sequencing data and 70 million to 100 million unique TCR sequences were included in an early release covering about 700 HLA-typed donors. Of the roughly 400 genotyped donors, 81% were placed in the genetic ancestry cluster associated with self-reported Caucasian donors. The study aimed to test whether signatures of past pathogen exposure could be identified by cataloging public T cell receptors. The study profiled the T cell repertoires of about 640 subjects by immunosequencing and related them to cytomegalovirus serostatus. Along with the approximately 700-subject first cohort, a separate validation cohort of over a hundred different subjects was used. High-throughput TCR immunosequencing, statistical association of individual TCRs with disease status, and machine learning were combined to predict cytomegalovirus infection status. A later analysis re-examined previously published TCR beta repertoires from just over 650 donors and added high-resolution HLA genotyping to investigate patterns of TCR occurrence. In the later analysis, no new phenotypic data were used to find candidate immune exposures; instead, reliance was placed on TCR beta sequences and their occurrence across donors. In an earlier analysis of roughly 540 of the donors, high-throughput TCR beta sequencing was used to judge whether each TCR beta V gene segment behaved as functional or pseudogenic. Donor age, sex, ethnicity and CMV serostatus were compiled together with the repertoire data. A later genetic analysis used genome-wide SNP genotypes for about 65% of the roughly 700 donors, treating that subset as a discovery cohort. Every discovery cohort repertoire had been produced on one sequencing platform. Class I and class II HLA loci were covered by the typing at four-digit resolution. The number of donors typed differed by locus, with about 629-630 for A, B, C, DRB1 and DQB1, 522 for DQA1, nearly 610 for DPA1, and over 400 for DPB1. About 5 DR-DQ haplotypes were handled as single units for association and clustering, since linkage in the cohort was strong. Among some 400 genotyped donors of the cohort, an average of 235,054 unique TCR beta nucleotide sequences were sequenced per donor, around 20% of them non-productive. The full study reports these points: In an earlier analysis of some 500 of the donors, most TCR beta V segments appeared in productive rearrangements about 90% or about 30% of the time, broadly matching IMGT annotations. In a later analysis, HLA-associated TCR beta chains showed more clonal expansion and lower generation probabilities than non-associated chains that were equally common. A further reported finding was that TCR beta sequences accurately predicted the HLA-A and HLA-B alleles for most subjects in the first cohort. A later analysis reported that several top co-occurrence clusters appeared linked to parvovirus B19, influenza, CMV and Epstein-Barr virus. At a false discovery rate of 0.05, a later analysis linked 16,951 TCR beta sequences to specific HLA alleles. Across donors, most TCR sequences were observed very rarely, whereas some public TCRs were present in many individuals. In a later analysis, the rate of TCR association differed among HLA loci, with DRB1 alleles having the most associated TCRs and HLA-C alleles having the fewest. Assigning TCR associations to individual alleles was difficult when HLA alleles, especially DR and DQ, strongly co-occurred. Some IMGT-functional V segments, including TRBV6-2 and TRBV6-3, could not be told apart with the 87-base-pair reads, so those segments were excluded. For the cohort, immune exposure information was limited to CMV serostatus. The presence/absence analyses assumed that sequencing depth was roughly uniform across donors, and that assumption may not be true. An association between a missense DCLRE1C variant and V-gene and J-gene trimming of TCR beta chains was found in a later genetic analysis and replicated in an independent cohort. Correlated functional status among segregating V segments might reflect linkage disequilibrium, but an unknown experimental factor could not be ruled out. Only TCR beta chains were sequenced in this cohort, and the absence of alpha or paired-chain data limited detectable features. In vitro tests confirmed that a few of the cytomegalovirus-associated TCR beta chains recognize cytomegalovirus antigens. HLA typing was unavailable for some donors at each locus, so association tests used only the typed subset. In the study, around 150 TCR beta chains were listed as associated with cytomegalovirus. In a later genetic analysis, fewer N-insertions in productive TCRs were reported among donors in an Asian-associated ancestry cluster than the roughly 700-donor mean. The authors suggested that the approach could potentially be generalized to other disease states and immunological phenotypes. Most CMV-associated TCR beta chains appeared to be HLA-restricted in a later analysis, and the HLA associations seemed to be driven largely by CMV exposure. Because counts were too low, about 15 rarely observed V segments, including chromosome 9 orphons, were left out of the earlier analysis of roughly 600 of the donors. A cluster of highly shared sequence variants was judged likely to be a technical artifact of the sequencing pipeline. The classifier was reported to diagnose cytomegalovirus status with high specificity and sensitivity in both the original and validation cohorts.

Trimming removed 1 base from V and 3 bases from J, leaving 10 bases between the germline ends. CDR1 LGHNA and CDR2 YSLEER were looked up in the germline V gene. Counted from cysteine to phenylalanine, this CDR3 has 15 amino acids. Only the CDR3 region is kept as DNA, spanning 45 bases read in frame from base 1. To note about this clone: Which antigen it targets is not known. Within one base of it there is no much larger clone, and no base qualities were kept.

Receptor amplification or capture employed the immunoSEQ multiplex PCR assay. For the multiplex PCR, a mixture combining 60 forward primers for TCR Vbeta segments and 13 reverse primers for TCR Jbeta segments was used. Amplification of the CDR3 region of rearranged TCR beta genes was performed with a multiplex PCR assay on genomic DNA. The Illumina HiSeq System was used to sequence the amplified TCR beta libraries as 87-base-pair reads. As for the original processing: Across the 666 repertoires, a later analysis counted 80 million or so unique TCR beta chains, 8.5 million to 12 million of which were shared by at least two donors. A nearest-neighbor algorithm error-corrected the raw reads and collapsed the reads into unique sequences, merging closely related sequences to remove PCR and sequencing errors. CDR3 sequences were aligned to IMGT reference sequences to assign V, D and J gene segments. For a sequence to be retained, a match of at least six nucleotides to both a V gene segment and a J gene segment was required. Rearrangements were classified as productive when the CDR3 lacked stop codons and remained in frame with V and J, and all other rearrangements were classified as non-productive. CDR3 was defined according to IMGT convention as the region running from the second conserved V-encoded cysteine to the conserved J-encoded phenylalanine. In an earlier analysis of around 540 of the donors, sequences lacking an unambiguous match to a single V gene segment were excluded. An earlier analysis of 587 of the donors classified V segments as functional when productive rearrangements were above 56.7% and as segregating when the standard deviation between donors was above 5%. A statistical classification framework was built for diagnosing cytomegalovirus status from the catalog of TCR beta chain sequences. A later analysis assigned V and J genes by comparing TCR nucleotide sequences with IMGT/GENE-DB human TR gene sequences. Using the TCRdist pipeline, a later analysis assigned CDR3 sequences along with most-parsimonious VDJ recombination scenarios. In a later analysis, every TCR beta chain was defined by the combination of its CDR3 amino acid sequence and its V-gene family, and reads without a unique V-gene family were dropped. In a later analysis, approximately 590 highly shared, low-generation-probability nucleotide sequences were removed to address suspected cross-contamination and a sequencing artifact. A later analysis calculated a clonal expansion index for each public chain from normalized within-repertoire ranks of inferred template counts. Generation probabilities in a later analysis came from a VDJ recombination model fitted to out-of-frame rearrangements, and those results were checked against IGoR. A later analysis scored TCR-TCR, TCR-HLA and TCR-CMV co-occurrence with hypergeometric tests, applying a repertoire-size bias correction to TCR pairs. A later analysis estimated false discovery rates by permuting HLA or CMV assignments 20 times. In a later analysis, co-occurring TCRs were grouped with DBSCAN, and TCRdist sequence similarity was added when clustering was performed within HLA-allele-positive subsets. For co-occurrence clustering, repertoires with fewer than 30,000 or more than 120,000 public chains were excluded, along with roughly 5 repertoires with anomalous nucleotide sharing. TCRdb limited this immuneACCESS table to in-frame rearrangements with V and J called. A share of clones is missing; checked studies link under half to unresolved V genes, and the rest is unexplained. That table is the source of V, J and clone size, and D and trimming were worked out from the DNA. Here the sample has almost 200,000 clones; roughly 85% occur a single time. The leading ten clones occupy approximately 4.4% of the sample.

In total, just over 650 healthy bone marrow donors made up the cohort. Cohort members were all nominally healthy when sampled, although unrecorded immune exposures were likely present. The donor tested CMV seropositive, placing the donor among the 310 or so seropositive members of the cohort. Each donor provided a peripheral blood sample, and peripheral blood mononuclear cells were used for TCR beta sequencing. Genomic DNA was extracted from the blood cell samples with the Qiagen DNeasy Blood Extraction Kit. This chain is built from TRBV4-3 and TRBJ1-5, and possibly TRBD1, on 5 matching bases. This sequence was found in a woman aged 25 to 39 in good health and CMV-seropositive. The sequencing sample was made of PBMCs. The CDR3 in this case is CASSQGRQLNQPQHF. The DNA reads as follows: TGCGCCAGCAGCCAAGGTAGACAGCTCAATCAGCCCCAGCATTTT.